This is a list of T cell receptor beta chains from one sample in a study of cytomegalovirus exposure and HLA in healthy donors. TCRdb's copy holds only in-frame clones and misses some; the assay was immunoSEQ multiplex PCR. The data hold 140,000 to 150,000 clones, with over 60% observed a single time. The sample was PBMCs. The receptors were gathered from a man between 40 and 49 years old in good health and CMV-seropositive. Both conserved end residues are part of each CDR3. D genes are given only for firm matches. Clone size is shown for a subset of rows, as once, few, many or a class of expanded clone.

-	TRBV9	14	-	TRBJ1-4	TGTGCCAGCAGCGGTACCCCAGGGTATGAAAAACTGTTTTTT	CASSGTPGYEKLFF
few	TRBV6-5	14	TRBD1	TRBJ1-3	TGTGCCAGCGGACAGGGGGCTGCTGGAAACACCATATATTTT	CASGQGAAGNTIYF
-	TRBV6-5	14	TRBD1	TRBJ2-2	TGTGCCAGCAGTCGACAGGGGTACACCGGGGAGCTGTTTTTT	CASSRQGYTGELFF
-	TRBV7-6	16	TRBD1	TRBJ1-1	TGTGCCAGCAGCTTAGGGGGGTCAGGGGGTGGCACTGAAGCTTTCTTT	CASSLGGSGGGTEAFF
-	TRBV5-6	15	TRBD1	TRBJ1-4	TGTGCCAGCAGCTTGGCGGGACAGGGTATTGAAAAACTGTTTTTT	CASSLAGQGIEKLFF
-	TRBV5-1	16	TRBD1	TRBJ2-2	TGCGCCAGCAGCCCAAGACAGGGGTCCTACACCGGGGAGCTGTTTTTT	CASSPRQGSYTGELFF
-	TRBV6-1	12	-	TRBJ2-7	TGTGCCAGCAGTGACAGGGTCTACGAGCAGTACTTC	CASSDRVYEQYF
-	TRBV19	14	TRBD1	TRBJ2-7	TGTGCCAGTAGTATCCGACAGGGACATCACGAGCAGTACTTC	CASSIRQGHHEQYF
-	TRBV19	15	-	TRBJ2-7	TGTGCCAGTAGGAGAACAGGCGACCCTCGGAACGAGCAGTACTTC	CASRRTGDPRNEQYF
-	TRBV5-4	15	TRBD1	TRBJ1-1	TGTGCCAGCAGCTCTAACAGGGGCGCGAACACTGAAGCTTTCTTT	CASSSNRGANTEAFF
-	TRBV7-2	14	TRBD2	TRBJ2-1	TGTGCCAGCAGCCGCGGATCTAGCGGGAATGAGCAGTTCTTC	CASSRGSSGNEQFF
-	TRBV11-2	13	-	TRBJ2-3	TGTGCCAGCAGCTCGACAGTCCCAGATACGCAGTATTTT	CASSSTVPDTQYF
-	TRBV4-1	16	TRBD2	TRBJ2-1	TGCGCCAGCAGCCAACCTTCTAGCGGGAGAACCAATGAGCAGTTCTTC	CASSQPSSGRTNEQFF
-	TRBV5-1	15	-	TRBJ2-3	TGCGCCAGCAGCCCCGAGCGGGCGGCCACAGATACGCAGTATTTT	CASSPERAATDTQYF
-	TRBV7-3	16	TRBD2	TRBJ2-1	TGTGCCAGCAGCCGAGGGACTAGCGGGAGCTACAATGAGCAGTTCTTC	CASSRGTSGSYNEQFF
-	TRBV28	15	-	TRBJ2-3	TGTGCCAGCAGTTCAGGGGTTAGCGGCACAGATACGCAGTATTTT	CASSSGVSGTDTQYF
-	TRBV20-1	11	-	TRBJ1-1	TGCAGTGCTTGGCAGGGGTTTGAAGCTTTCTTT	CSAWQGFEAFF
-	TRBV7-9	15	-	TRBJ2-7	TGTGCCAGCAGCTTAGTATCAGCGCGTCCCTACGAGCAGTACTTC	CASSLVSARPYEQYF
-	TRBV9	14	-	TRBJ1-3	TGTGCCAGCAGCGTAGCAGGGGATGGAAACACCATATATTTT	CASSVAGDGNTIYF
once	TRBV2	12	TRBD2	TRBJ2-7	TGTGCCACCCGCGGGGGGGGGTACGAGCAGTACTTC	CATRGGGYEQYF
-	TRBV18	13	-	TRBJ1-1	TGTGCCAGCTCCAACAGGGAGAACACTGAAGCTTTCTTT	CASSNRENTEAFF
-	TRBV5-4	16	-	TRBJ1-4	TGTGCCAGCAGCTTCGGAGCGGGTGCAACTAATGAAAAACTGTTTTTT	CASSFGAGATNEKLFF
-	TRBV19	13	TRBD1	TRBJ1-1	TGTGCCAGTAGTATCGACAGGGGTACTGAAGCTTTCTTT	CASSIDRGTEAFF
-	TRBV6-1	13	TRBD1	TRBJ2-7	TGTGCCAGCAGTAAAGGACAGGGGGGCGAGCAGTACTTC	CASSKGQGGEQYF
-	TRBV27	15	TRBD1	TRBJ1-4	TGTGCCAGCAGTTTATCTAGGGGGCTCTCTGAAAAACTGTTTTTT	CASSLSRGLSEKLFF
-	TRBV30	16	-	TRBJ1-1	TGTGCCTGGAGTGTCAGTGGACAGCGGGGAGGCACTGAAGCTTTCTTT	CAWSVSGQRGGTEAFF
-	TRBV4-2	15	-	TRBJ2-5	TGTGCCAGCAGCCAAGAGACCGAGGGTGGGGAGACCCAGTACTTC	CASSQETEGGETQYF
once	TRBV7-9	14	TRBD2	TRBJ2-7	TGTTCCAGCAGCCCTAGCGGGAGTTACTACGAGCAGTACTTC	CSSSPSGSYYEQYF
-	TRBV6-1	13	TRBD2	TRBJ2-1	TGTGCCAGCACGGCTAGCGGTAACAATGAGCAGTTCTTC	CASTASGNNEQFF